The 5 T cell receptor beta chains presented below share a single source sample, sequenced in a study of blood T cell repertoires in COVID-19. Profiled with immunoSEQ multiplex PCR; TCRdb holds only in-frame clones, not every one. The sample contains over 200,000 clones, 82% of which appear only once. The specimen sequenced was peripheral blood. These TCRs come from a woman aged 40 to 50 with acute or convalescent COVID-19.

The chain has TRBV30 and TRBJ2-7; tentative D call: TRBD2 (7 bases). The germline gives CDR1 GTSNPN, CDR2 SVGIG (reference sequence). V shed 0 bases and J shed 4 bases, with 13 bases lying between them. The CDR3 totals 14 residues. Here the CDR3 DNA reads TGTGCCTGGAGTGTACGAGGGGGGGCTTACGAGCAGTACTTC. Amino acids: CAWSVRGGAYEQYF.

The gene calls are TRBV18 and TRBJ1-1; 8 bases fit TRBD1. The V gene end was trimmed by 2 bases and the J gene end by 10 bases; junction bases not matched to a gene: 9. Germline V lookup: CDR1 KGHSH, CDR2 LQKENI. The CDR3 is 14 residues long. As DNA, the CDR3 is TGTGCCAGCTCACCAGTAAGACAGGGGAATGGAGCTTTCTTT. Translating gives CASSPVRQGNGAFF.

This clone was picked up one time. The rearrangement links TRBV12-3 or TRBV12-4 to TRBJ2-3, with D possibly being TRBD1 (7 bases). V was pared by 4 bases and J by 8 bases, with 13 bases between. The CDR3 has 13 amino acids. CDR3 nucleotides: TGTGCCAGCAGTTCAGGGGGGCGGGTTACGCAGTATTTT. Amino acid sequence: CASSSGGRVTQYF.

Only one count was recorded for this clone. In DNA form, the CDR3 reads TGTGCCAGTAGCCCAACTAGCGGGGGCGCCTCCTACGAGCAGTACTTC. Encoded protein: CASSPTSGGASYEQYF. The chain employs TRBV19 and TRBJ2-7; 11 nucleotides agree with TRBD2. The V segment lost 6 bases and the J segment 0 bases; nucleotides outside the gene matches: 7. The CDR3 consists of 16 residues. Germline assignment: CDR1 LNHDA and CDR2 SQIVND (reference sequence).

This clone was counted once. The rearrangement uses TRBV6-2 or TRBV6-3 and TRBJ2-1, with 10 positions matching TRBD2. Looked up from germline, CDR1 is MNHEY and CDR2 is SVGEGT. V shed 5 bases, J shed 8 bases, and the junction held 6 bases outside the gene matches. The length of the CDR3 is 14 residues. CDR3 sequence reads: CASSRSSGSYEQFF. The CDR3 DNA is TGTGCCAGCAGTAGGTCTAGCGGGAGCTATGAGCAGTTCTTC.